The clone carrying this T cell receptor (beta chain) was counted a few times. The antigen is unknown. Sort purity for all populations was recorded as exceeding 98%. These data are taken from a study of beta chain features in type 1 diabetes. Study-level results: Researchers report that Type 1 diabetes patients had moderately but significantly shorter TCRB CDR3s across all four CD4+ subsets.

The CDR3 is made up of 12 amino acids. Trimming cost V 5 bases and J 9 bases, with 11 bases left between them. From germline, CDR1 is SGHAT and CDR2 FQNNGV. The authors reverse transcribed all of the isolated RNA, so sequencing captured expressed TCRB transcripts. Produced via immunoSEQ multiplex PCR; TCRdb's table is partial and in-frame only. The sample holds about 900,000 clones, 17% seen once. This sequence originates from a woman under 30 in good health. The sample taken for sequencing was naive CD4+ T cells from blood. The chain couples TRBV11-2 to TRBJ2-1; no clear D gene. The CDR3 nucleotides read TGTGCCAGCAGCCCCGAGTACGCTGAGCAGTTCTTC. Its protein product is CASSPEYAEQFF.